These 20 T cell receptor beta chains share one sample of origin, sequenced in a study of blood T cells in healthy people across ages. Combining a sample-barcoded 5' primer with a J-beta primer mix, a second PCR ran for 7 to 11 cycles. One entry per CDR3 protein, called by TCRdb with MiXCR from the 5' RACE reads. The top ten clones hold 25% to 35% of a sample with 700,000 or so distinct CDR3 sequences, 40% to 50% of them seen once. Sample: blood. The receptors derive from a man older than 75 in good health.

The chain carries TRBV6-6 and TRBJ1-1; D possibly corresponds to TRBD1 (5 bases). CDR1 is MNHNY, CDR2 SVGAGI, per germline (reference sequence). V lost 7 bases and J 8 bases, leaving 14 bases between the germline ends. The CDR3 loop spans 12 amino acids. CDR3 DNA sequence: TGTGCCAGCACCCTATGGGGGGAGGAAGCTTTCTTT. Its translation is CASTLWGEEAFF.

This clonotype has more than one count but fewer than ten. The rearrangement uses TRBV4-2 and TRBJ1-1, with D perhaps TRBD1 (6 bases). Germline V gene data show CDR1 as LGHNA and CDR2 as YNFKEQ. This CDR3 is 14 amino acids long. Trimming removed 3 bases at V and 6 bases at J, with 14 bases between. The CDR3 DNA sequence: TGTGCCAGCAGCCACCCTAGGGGGGACTCTGAAGCTTTCTTT. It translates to CASSHPRGDSEAFF.

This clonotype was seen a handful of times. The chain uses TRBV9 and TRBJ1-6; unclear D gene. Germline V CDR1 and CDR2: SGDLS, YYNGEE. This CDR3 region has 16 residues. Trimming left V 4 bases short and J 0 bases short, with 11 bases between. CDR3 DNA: TGTGCCAGCAGCCCCCAACTTAGCTCCTATAATTCACCCCTCCACTTT. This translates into CASSPQLSSYNSPLHF.

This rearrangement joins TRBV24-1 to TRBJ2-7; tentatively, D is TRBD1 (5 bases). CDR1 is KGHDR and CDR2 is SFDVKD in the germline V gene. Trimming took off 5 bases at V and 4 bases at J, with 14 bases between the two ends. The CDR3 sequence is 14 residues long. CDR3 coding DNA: TGTGCCACCAGTGCGCAGGGTAGGCATTACGAGCAGTACTTC. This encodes CATSAQGRHYEQYF.

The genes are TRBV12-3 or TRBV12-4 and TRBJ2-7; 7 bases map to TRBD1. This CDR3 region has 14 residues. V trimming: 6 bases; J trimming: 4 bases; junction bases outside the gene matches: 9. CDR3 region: CASSNDREYYEQYF. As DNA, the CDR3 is TGTGCCAGCAGCAACGACAGGGAATATTACGAGCAGTACTTC.

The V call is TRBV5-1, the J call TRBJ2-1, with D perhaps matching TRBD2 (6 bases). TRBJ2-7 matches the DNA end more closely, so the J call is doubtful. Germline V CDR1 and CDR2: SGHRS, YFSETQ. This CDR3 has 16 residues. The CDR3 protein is CASSWRASQAYNEQYF. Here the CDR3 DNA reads TGCGCCAGCAGCTGGAGGGCGAGTCAAGCCTACAATGAGCAGTACTTC.

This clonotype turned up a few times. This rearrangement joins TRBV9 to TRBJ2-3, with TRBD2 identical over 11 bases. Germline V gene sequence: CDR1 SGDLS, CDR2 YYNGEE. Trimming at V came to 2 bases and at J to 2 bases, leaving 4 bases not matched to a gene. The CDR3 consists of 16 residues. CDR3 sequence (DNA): TGTGCCAGCAGCGTCTCACTAGCGGGAGCCACAGATACGCAGTATTTT. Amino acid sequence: CASSVSLAGATDTQYF.

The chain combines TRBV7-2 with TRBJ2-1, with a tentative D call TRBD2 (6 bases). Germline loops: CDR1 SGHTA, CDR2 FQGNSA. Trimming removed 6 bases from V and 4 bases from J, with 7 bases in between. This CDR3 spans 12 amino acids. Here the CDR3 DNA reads TGTGCCAGCAGAAGCGGGTACAATGAGCAGTTCTTC. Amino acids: CASRSGYNEQFF. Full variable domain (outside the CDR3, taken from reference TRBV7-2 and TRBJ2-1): GAGVSQSPSNKVTEKGKDVELRCDPISGHTALYWYRQSLGQGLEFLIYFQGNSAPDKSGLPSDRFSAERTGGSVSTLTIQRTQQEDSAVYLCASRSGYNEQFFGPGTRLTVL.

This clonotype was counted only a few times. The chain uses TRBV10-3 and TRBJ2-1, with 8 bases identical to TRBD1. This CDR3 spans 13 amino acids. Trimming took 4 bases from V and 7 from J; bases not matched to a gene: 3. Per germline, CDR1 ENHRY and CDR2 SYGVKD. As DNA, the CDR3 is TGTGCCATCAGTGTACAGGGGGAGAATGAGCAGTTCTTC. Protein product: CAISVQGENEQFF.

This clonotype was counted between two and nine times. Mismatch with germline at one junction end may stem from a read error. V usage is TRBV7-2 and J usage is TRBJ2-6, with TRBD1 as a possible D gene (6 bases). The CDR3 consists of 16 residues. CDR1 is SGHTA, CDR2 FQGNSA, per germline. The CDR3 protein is CSSSRPQGRGANVLTF. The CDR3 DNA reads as TGTTCCAGCAGCAGACCACAGGGCCGTGGGGCCAACGTCCTGACTTTC.

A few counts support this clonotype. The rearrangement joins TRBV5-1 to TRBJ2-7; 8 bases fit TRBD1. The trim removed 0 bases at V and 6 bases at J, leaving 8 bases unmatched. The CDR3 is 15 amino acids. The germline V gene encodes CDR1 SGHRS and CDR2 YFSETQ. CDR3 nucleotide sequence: TGCGCCAGCAGCTTGGCCTTTGGACAGGGTGGCGAGCAGTACTTC. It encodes CASSLAFGQGGEQYF.

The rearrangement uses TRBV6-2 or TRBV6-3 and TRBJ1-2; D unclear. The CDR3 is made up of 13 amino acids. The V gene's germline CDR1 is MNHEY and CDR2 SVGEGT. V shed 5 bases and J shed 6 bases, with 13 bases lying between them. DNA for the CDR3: TGTGCCAGCAGTGCTCTAAGGGCCCATGGCTACACCTTC. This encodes CASSALRAHGYTF.

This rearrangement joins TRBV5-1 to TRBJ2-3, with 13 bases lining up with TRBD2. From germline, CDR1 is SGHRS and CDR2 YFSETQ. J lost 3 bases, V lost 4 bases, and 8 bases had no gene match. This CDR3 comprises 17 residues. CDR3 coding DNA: TGCGCCAGCAGCCCCGGACTAGCGGGAGCGAGGACAGATACGCAGTATTTT. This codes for CASSPGLAGARTDTQYF.

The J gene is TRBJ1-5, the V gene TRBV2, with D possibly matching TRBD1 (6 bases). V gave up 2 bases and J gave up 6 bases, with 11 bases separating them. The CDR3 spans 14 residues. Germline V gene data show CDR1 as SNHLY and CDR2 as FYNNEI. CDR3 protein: CASSERQGTQPQHF. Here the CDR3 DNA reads TGTGCCAGCAGTGAACGTCAGGGGACTCAGCCCCAGCATTTT.

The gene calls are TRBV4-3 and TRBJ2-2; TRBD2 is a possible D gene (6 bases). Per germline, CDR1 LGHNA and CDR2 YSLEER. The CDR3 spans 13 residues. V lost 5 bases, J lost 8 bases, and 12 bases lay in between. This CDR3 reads CASSLAGSGELFF. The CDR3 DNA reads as TGCGCCAGCAGCTTGGCGGGGTCGGGGGAGCTGTTTTTT.

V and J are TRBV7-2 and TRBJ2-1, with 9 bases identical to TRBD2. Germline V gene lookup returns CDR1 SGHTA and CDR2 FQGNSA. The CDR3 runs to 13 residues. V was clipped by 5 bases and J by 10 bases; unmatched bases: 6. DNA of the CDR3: TGTGCCAGCAGCGGGGGACTAGCTTCCGAGCAGTTCTTC. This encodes CASSGGLASEQFF.

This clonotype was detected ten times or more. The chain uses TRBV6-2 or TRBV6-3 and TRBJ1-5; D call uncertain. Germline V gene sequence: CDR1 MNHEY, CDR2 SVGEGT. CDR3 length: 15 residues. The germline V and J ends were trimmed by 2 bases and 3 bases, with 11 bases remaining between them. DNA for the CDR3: TGTGCCAGCAGTTACCGGGGTCAGTTCAATCAGCCCCAGCATTTT. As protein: CASSYRGQFNQPQHF.

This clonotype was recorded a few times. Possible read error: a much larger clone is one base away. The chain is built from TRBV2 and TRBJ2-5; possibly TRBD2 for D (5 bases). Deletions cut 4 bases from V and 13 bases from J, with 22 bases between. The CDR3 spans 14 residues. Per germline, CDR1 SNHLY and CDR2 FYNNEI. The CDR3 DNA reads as TGTGCCAGCAGTGGCCGGGCCACTGAAGCGGACTTGTACTTC. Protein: CASSGRATEADLYF.

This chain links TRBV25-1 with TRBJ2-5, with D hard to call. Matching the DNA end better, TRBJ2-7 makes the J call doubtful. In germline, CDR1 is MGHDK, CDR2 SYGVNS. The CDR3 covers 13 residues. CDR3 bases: TGTGCCAGCAGGAATATTATGAATAGCGAGCAGTACTTC. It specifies CASRNIMNSEQYF.

The CDR3 loop reads CSARDLARGGAEDTQYF. Written as DNA, the CDR3 is TGCAGTGCTAGAGATCTTGCGCGGGGGGGCGCAGAAGATACGCAGTATTTT. The chain employs TRBV20-1 and TRBJ2-3, with 9 bases fitting TRBD2. With 0 bases clipped from V and 5 bases from J, the junction kept 12 bases outside the gene matches. The CDR3 covers 17 residues. The V gene's germline CDR1 is DFQATT and CDR2 SNEGSKA (reference sequence).